This T cell receptor beta chain was recorded in a study of blood T cell repertoires in COVID-19. Looking at the study overall: The United States, Italy and Spain provided the acute and convalescent COVID-19 samples.

Some clones are missing from TCRdb's copy, which holds only in-frame ones; the method was immunoSEQ multiplex PCR. The sample lists about 100,000 clones, 80% to 90% occurring once. There are 15 residues in the CDR3. CDR1 and CDR2 (germline): SGHRS, YFSETQ. The V end lost 0 bases, the J end lost 5 bases, and 12 bases lay between the germline ends. This receptor was taken from a human donor with COVID-19, enrolled during active disease. The donor label of this sample is uncertain. The V and J genes are TRBV5-1 and TRBJ1-5; TRBD1 is a possible D gene (5 bases). Sequences were obtained from peripheral blood. The DNA of the CDR3 is TGCGCCAGCAGCTTGGCCGGGGGGATGGATCAGCCCCAGCATTTT. Translating gives CASSLAGGMDQPQHF.